Listed below are T cell receptor beta chains from one sample, sequenced in a study of cytomegalovirus exposure and HLA in healthy donors. TCRdb keeps only in-frame clones here, not all; method: immunoSEQ multiplex PCR. In the table there are more than 35,000 clones, 80% to 95% of which are singletons. The sequencing sample was made of PBMCs. All receptors come from a man between 18 and 35 years old in good health and CMV-seronegative. Each CDR3 is given with its conserved first and last residue. The D gene is left open where the match is weak. Clone size is not always given. Where it is, it says once, few, many or a class for expanded clones.

size: -
V: TRBV6-1
D: TRBD1
J: TRBJ2-7
CDR3: CASPGRGPYEQYF
DNA: TGTGCCAGCCCCGGCAGGGGGCCCTACGAGCAGTACTTC

size: -
V: TRBV19
D: TRBD2
J: TRBJ2-3
CDR3: CASSTLGLAGGPSTDTQYF
DNA: TGTGCCAGTAGTACCCTGGGACTAGCGGGAGGGCCAAGCACAGATACGCAGTATTTT

size: -
V: TRBV12-2
D: -
J: TRBJ2-7
CDR3: CASRPPGLAGDEQYF
DNA: TGTGCAAGTCGCCCACCGGGACTAGCGGGAGACGAGCAGTACTTC

size: once
V: TRBV11-3
D: TRBD2
J: TRBJ2-1
CDR3: CASSLDGTSYNEQFF
DNA: TGTGCCAGCAGCTTAGATGGGACTAGCTACAATGAGCAGTTCTTC

size: -
V: TRBV10-3
D: -
J: TRBJ1-3
CDR3: CAISDGSSGNTIYF
DNA: TGTGCCATCAGTGACGGTAGCTCTGGAAACACCATATATTTT

size: -
V: TRBV4-1
D: -
J: TRBJ2-7
CDR3: CASSQDRRELGAFSYEQYF
DNA: TGCGCCAGCAGCCAAGACCGCCGGGAGTTGGGTGCCTTCTCCTACGAGCAGTACTTC

size: -
V: TRBV20-1
D: -
J: TRBJ2-7
CDR3: CSAGGPGYLQF
DNA: TGCAGTGCGGGGGGACCGGGATACCTTCAATTC

size: -
V: TRBV18
D: TRBD1
J: TRBJ1-5
CDR3: CASSGTGYGQPQHF
DNA: TGTGCCAGCTCAGGGACAGGGTATGGTCAGCCCCAGCATTTT

size: -
V: TRBV7-9
D: TRBD2
J: TRBJ2-1
CDR3: CASSRQRGGGNEQFF
DNA: TGTGCCAGCAGCAGACAGCGGGGGGGCGGCAATGAGCAGTTCTTC

size: -
V: TRBV6-5
D: -
J: TRBJ1-1
CDR3: CASRSTPVETEAFF
DNA: TGTGCCAGCAGGTCAACTCCGGTCGAAACTGAAGCTTTCTTT

size: -
V: TRBV7-2
D: -
J: TRBJ2-4
CDR3: CASSIQTLLAKNIQYF
DNA: TGTGCCAGCAGCATCCAGACACTCCTAGCCAAAAACATTCAGTACTTC

size: -
V: TRBV5-4
D: TRBD2
J: TRBJ2-7
CDR3: CASSHGGLAGISYEQYF
DNA: TGTGCCAGCAGCCACGGGGGACTAGCGGGGATCTCCTACGAGCAGTACTTC

size: -
V: TRBV9
D: TRBD1
J: TRBJ1-4
CDR3: CASSADRGGEKLFF
DNA: TGTGCCAGCAGCGCAGACAGGGGTGGTGAAAAACTGTTTTTT

size: -
V: TRBV5-8
D: -
J: TRBJ2-7
CDR3: CASSLDGYEQYF
DNA: TGTGCCAGCAGCTTGGACGGCTACGAGCAGTACTTC

size: -
V: TRBV7-2
D: -
J: TRBJ2-1
CDR3: CASSLTWQGKSEQFF
DNA: TGTGCCAGCAGCTTAACCTGGCAGGGTAAAAGTGAGCAGTTCTTC

size: -
V: TRBV28
D: -
J: TRBJ1-2
CDR3: CASSLPTGSGNYGYTF
DNA: TGTGCCAGCAGTCTACCAACAGGGAGTGGTAACTATGGCTACACCTTC

size: once
V: TRBV7-3
D: -
J: TRBJ2-5
CDR3: CASSLTNQETQYF
DNA: TGTGCCAGCAGCTTAACCAACCAAGAGACCCAGTACTTC

size: -
V: TRBV6-5
D: TRBD2
J: TRBJ2-1
CDR3: CASTRSAGGDNEQFF
DNA: TGTGCCAGCACCCGATCAGCGGGAGGCGACAATGAGCAGTTCTTC

size: once
V: TRBV9
D: -
J: TRBJ1-4
CDR3: CASSRQEGNEKLFF
DNA: TGTGCCAGCAGCCGCCAGGAGGGTAATGAAAAACTGTTTTTT

size: -
V: TRBV5-4
D: -
J: TRBJ2-5
CDR3: CASRRDSDQETQYF
DNA: TGTGCCTCACGTCGAGACAGCGACCAAGAGACCCAGTACTTC

size: -
V: TRBV6-6
D: TRBD1
J: TRBJ1-2
CDR3: CASSYPRTGDGYTF
DNA: TGTGCCAGCAGTTACCCTCGGACAGGGGACGGCTACACCTTC

size: -
V: TRBV6-5
D: TRBD1
J: TRBJ1-6
CDR3: CASKLKGASPLHF
DNA: TGTGCCAGCAAATTAAAGGGGGCATCACCCCTCCACTTT

size: -
V: TRBV2
D: TRBD2
J: TRBJ2-1
CDR3: CASSDRLAGTNEQFF
DNA: TGTGCCAGCAGTGATCGGCTAGCGGGAACAAATGAGCAGTTCTTC

size: -
V: TRBV6-1
D: TRBD1
J: TRBJ2-3
CDR3: CASSEVIGGTGSNTQYF
DNA: TGTGCCAGCAGTGAAGTTATCGGTGGGACAGGGTCTAATACGCAGTATTTT

size: -
V: TRBV11-2
D: -
J: TRBJ2-7
CDR3: CASSPQVAYYEQYF
DNA: TGTGCCAGCAGCCCACAGGTGGCCTACTACGAGCAGTACTTC

size: -
V: TRBV5-8
D: TRBD2
J: TRBJ2-2
CDR3: CASSPLAGNLNTGELFF
DNA: TGTGCCAGCAGCCCCCTAGCGGGCAATTTGAACACCGGGGAGCTGTTTTTT

size: -
V: TRBV5-4
D: TRBD1
J: TRBJ2-5
CDR3: CASRPTPGTGPETQYF
DNA: TGTGCCAGCAGACCTACGCCCGGGACAGGGCCCGAGACCCAGTACTTC

size: -
V: TRBV5-6
D: -
J: TRBJ2-5
CDR3: CASSFGGQETQYF
DNA: TGTGCCAGCAGCTTTGGTGGGCAGGAGACCCAGTACTTC

size: few
V: TRBV6-5
D: -
J: TRBJ1-1
CDR3: CASSYGGVTEAFF
DNA: TGTGCCAGCAGTTACGGGGGCGTCACTGAAGCTTTCTTT

size: -
V: TRBV25-1
D: TRBD1
J: TRBJ1-1
CDR3: CASSDQDRGTEAFF
DNA: TGTGCCAGCAGTGATCAGGACAGGGGGACTGAAGCTTTCTTT

size: -
V: TRBV27
D: -
J: TRBJ1-2
CDR3: CASSTSGVGYTF
DNA: TGTGCCAGCAGTACATCAGGGGTTGGCTACACCTTC

size: -
V: TRBV19
D: -
J: TRBJ1-2
CDR3: CASSKRGSYGYTF
DNA: TGTGCCAGTAGTAAGCGGGGAAGCTATGGCTACACCTTC

size: once
V: TRBV6-1
D: -
J: TRBJ1-1
CDR3: CASSAKTSNTEAFF
DNA: TGTGCCAGCAGCGCTAAGACATCGAACACTGAAGCTTTCTTT

size: -
V: TRBV19
D: -
J: TRBJ1-1
CDR3: CASSTQENTEAFF
DNA: TGTGCCAGTAGTACTCAGGAGAACACTGAAGCTTTCTTT

size: -
V: TRBV7-6
D: -
J: TRBJ2-5
CDR3: CASSVTGETQYF
DNA: TGTGCCAGCAGCGTCACGGGGGAGACCCAGTACTTC

size: -
V: TRBV7-3
D: TRBD1
J: TRBJ2-6
CDR3: CASSSSGTGSGANVLTF
DNA: TGTGCCAGCAGCTCCTCCGGGACAGGCTCTGGGGCCAACGTCCTGACTTTC

size: -
V: TRBV6-1
D: TRBD2
J: TRBJ2-2
CDR3: CASRPSGGGTGELFF
DNA: TGTGCCAGCAGACCTAGCGGGGGGGGGACCGGGGAGCTGTTTTTT

size: -
V: TRBV6-1
D: TRBD1
J: TRBJ1-2
CDR3: CASSLGQGEGGYTF
DNA: TGTGCCAGCAGTTTGGGACAGGGTGAGGGTGGCTACACCTTC

size: -
V: TRBV4-1
D: TRBD2
J: TRBJ2-6
CDR3: CASSHSLGRDLFGANVLTF
DNA: TGCGCCAGCAGCCATTCCTTGGGGAGGGATTTATTTGGGGCCAACGTCCTGACTTTC

size: -
V: TRBV7-9
D: TRBD2
J: TRBJ2-5
CDR3: CASSLGLGETQYF
DNA: TGTGCCAGCAGCCTGGGACTAGGTGAGACCCAGTACTTC

size: -
V: TRBV7-9
D: -
J: TRBJ1-4
CDR3: CASSLLQEKLFF
DNA: TGTGCCAGCAGCTTACTACAGGAAAAACTGTTTTTT

size: -
V: TRBV5-4
D: -
J: TRBJ2-5
CDR3: CASSPRTQETQYF
DNA: TGTGCCAGCAGCCCACGTACACAAGAGACCCAGTACTTC

size: -
V: TRBV5-1
D: -
J: TRBJ2-5
CDR3: CASSLVAAQETQYF
DNA: TGCGCCAGCAGCTTGGTAGCGGCACAAGAGACCCAGTACTTC

size: once
V: TRBV30
D: -
J: TRBJ1-2
CDR3: CAWSPQGGYTF
DNA: TGTGCCTGGTCCCCCCAGGGAGGCTACACCTTC

size: -
V: TRBV13
D: TRBD1
J: TRBJ1-2
CDR3: CASSEMTGLNYGYTF
DNA: TGTGCCAGCAGCGAAATGACAGGGTTGAACTATGGCTACACCTTC

size: -
V: TRBV2
D: TRBD2
J: TRBJ2-1
CDR3: CASSTSGSGEQFF
DNA: TGTGCCAGCAGTACAAGCGGGAGCGGTGAGCAGTTCTTC

size: -
V: TRBV27
D: -
J: TRBJ1-1
CDR3: CASSITPQSEAFF
DNA: TGTGCCAGCAGCATCACACCTCAGTCTGAAGCTTTCTTT

size: -
V: TRBV10-3
D: -
J: TRBJ2-3
CDR3: CAITKDSSTDTQYF
DNA: TGTGCCATCACCAAGGACAGCAGCACAGATACGCAGTATTTT

size: -
V: TRBV9
D: TRBD1
J: TRBJ1-1
CDR3: CASSQSNRGRSTEAFF
DNA: TGTGCCAGCAGCCAGAGCAACAGGGGGCGAAGTACTGAAGCTTTCTTT

size: -
V: TRBV6-5
D: TRBD1
J: TRBJ2-3
CDR3: CASSPRGRGTDTQYF
DNA: TGTGCCAGCAGTCCTAGGGGGCGAGGGACAGATACGCAGTATTTT

size: -
V: TRBV27
D: TRBD1
J: TRBJ1-5
CDR3: CASSLSAGGGVSSNQPQHF
DNA: TGTGCCAGCAGTTTATCGGCAGGGGGTGGGGTTAGCAGCAATCAGCCCCAGCATTTT

size: once
V: TRBV6-5
D: TRBD1
J: TRBJ2-7
CDR3: CASSQGGVGYEQYF
DNA: TGTGCCAGCAGTCAAGGGGGCGTGGGCTACGAGCAGTACTTC

size: -
V: TRBV29-1
D: TRBD2
J: TRBJ2-2
CDR3: CSVGSGGGNTGELFF
DNA: TGCAGCGTTGGATCGGGAGGCGGGAACACCGGGGAGCTGTTTTTT

size: -
V: TRBV4-1
D: -
J: TRBJ2-2
CDR3: CASSQEENRANTGELFF
DNA: TGCGCCAGCAGCCAAGAGGAGAATCGGGCGAACACCGGGGAGCTGTTTTTT

size: -
V: TRBV11-2
D: -
J: TRBJ1-2
CDR3: CASSLGDAGYGYTF
DNA: TGTGCCAGCAGCTTAGGGGATGCGGGCTACGGCTACACCTTC

size: -
V: TRBV6-5
D: TRBD1
J: TRBJ2-7
CDR3: CASSLGQGFYEQYF
DNA: TGTGCCAGCAGCCTAGGACAGGGGTTCTACGAGCAGTACTTC

size: few
V: TRBV18
D: -
J: TRBJ1-4
CDR3: CASSRSERSNEKLFF
DNA: TGTGCCAGCTCACGGTCCGAGCGGTCTAATGAAAAACTGTTTTTT

size: once
V: TRBV6-5
D: -
J: TRBJ2-1
CDR3: CASSRPASSYNEQFF
DNA: TGTGCCAGCAGCCGCCCCGCGAGCTCCTACAATGAGCAGTTCTTC

size: -
V: TRBV27
D: -
J: TRBJ1-5
CDR3: CASSKGGTGYNQPQHF
DNA: TGTGCCAGCAGTAAGGGCGGAACAGGGTACAATCAGCCCCAGCATTTT